The 14 T cell receptor beta chains below all came from one sample that was sequenced in a study of T cells in Graves' hyperthyroidism and ophthalmopathy. TCR beta CDR3 regions were amplified from RNA transcripts. The HTBI set primed first-round TCR CDR3 RT-PCR. One entry per CDR3 protein, called by TCRdb with MiXCR from the multiplex PCR reads. The data hold 540,000 or so distinct CDR3 sequences, with around 14% observed a single time. The specimen was blood. The receptors shown here come from a woman in her 30s with Graves' hyperthyroidism.

The CDR3 DNA follows: TGTGCCAGCAGCTTATCGTCTACTACCTTCGGACAGGGAAACTATGGCTACACCTTC. Translating it yields CASSLSSTTFGQGNYGYTF. J is TRBJ1-2 and V is TRBV5-5, with 8 bases matching TRBD1. Losses at the gene ends were 2 bases for V and 2 bases for J; bases not matched to a gene: 17. The CDR3 contains 19 residues. Germline CDR1 is SGHKS and CDR2 is YYEKEE (reference sequence). The whole variable domain, remainder taken from reference TRBV5-5 and TRBJ1-2, is DAGVTQSPTHLIKTRGQQVTLRCSPISGHKSVSWYQQVLGQGPQFIFQYYEKEERGRGNFPDRFSARQFPNYSSELNVNALLLGDSALYLCASSLSSTTFGQGNYGYTFGSGTRLTVV.

This clonotype was seen many times. The rearrangement joins TRBV28 to TRBJ1-5, with D possibly matching TRBD1 (5 bases). The CDR3 runs 14 residues. Trimming cost V 6 bases and J 3 bases, with 12 bases left between them. Looked up from germline, CDR1 is MDHEN and CDR2 is SYDVKM. CDR3 sequence (DNA): TGTGCCAGCAGCGGGGGACTTCTCAATCAGCCCCAGCATTTT. It translates to CASSGGLLNQPQHF. Full variable domain (outside the CDR3, taken from reference TRBV28 and TRBJ1-5): DVKVTQSSRYLVKRTGEKVFLECVQDMDHENMFWYRQDPGLGLRLIYFSYDVKMKEKGDIPEGYSVSREKKERFSLILESASTNQTSMYLCASSGGLLNQPQHFGDGTRLSIL.

Details on this clonotype: A much larger clone lies one base from this, so it may be a read error. The V call is TRBV7-9, the J call TRBJ2-5, with D unclear. This CDR3 contains 15 residues. CDR1 and CDR2 (germline): SEHNR, FQNEAQ (reference sequence). The germline V and J ends were trimmed by 0 bases and 4 bases, with 12 bases remaining between them. CDR3 nucleotide sequence: TGTGCCAGCAGCTTAGCGCTAGTTAGCTCAGAGACCCAGTACTTC. This gives the protein CASSLALVSSETQYF.

This clonotype appeared many times. The V call is TRBV28, the J call TRBJ1-1; D is possibly TRBD1 (6 bases). V lost 5 bases to trimming and J lost 2 bases, with 18 bases between them. The CDR3 has 16 residues. Germline CDR1 is MDHEN and CDR2 is SYDVKM. CDR3 in DNA: TGTGCCAGCAGTCCACTCACGGAGGGGGGCAACACTGAAGCTTTCTTT. This codes for CASSPLTEGGNTEAFF.

This clonotype occurred many times. The rearrangement uses TRBV20-1 and TRBJ1-4, with TRBD1 as a possible D gene (5 bases). V shed 6 bases and J shed 8 bases, with 16 bases lying between them. CDR1 and CDR2 (germline): DFQATT, SNEGSKA (reference sequence). CDR3 size: 13 residues. The CDR3 reads CSAAVGAAEKLFF. Written as DNA, the CDR3 is TGCAGTGCCGCAGTTGGGGCAGCGGAAAAACTGTTTTTT.

This clonotype was seen many times. The chain recombines TRBV7-2 with TRBJ2-7; the D is unclear. The CDR3 extends over 13 amino acids. V lost 1 base and J 4 bases, leaving 8 bases between the germline ends. From germline, CDR1 is SGHTA and CDR2 FQGNSA. The CDR3 DNA is TGTGCCAGCAGCTTAGTGCAGAATTACGAGCAGTACTTC. It translates to CASSLVQNYEQYF.

In its sample, this clonotype was seen many times. This chain connects TRBV2 to TRBJ2-7, with unresolved D. There are 11 residues in the CDR3. Trimming pared 5 bases from V and 0 bases from J, leaving 2 bases between. Germline V CDR1 and CDR2: SNHLY, FYNNEI. The CDR3 is CASSISYEQYF. CDR3 sequence (DNA): TGTGCCAGCAGTATCTCCTACGAGCAGTACTTC.

This clonotype was detected many times. V and J are TRBV20-1 and TRBJ2-3; the match to TRBD2 covers 7 bases. V gave up 5 bases and J gave up 6 bases; unmatched junction bases: 14. From germline, CDR1 is DFQATT and CDR2 SNEGSKA (reference sequence). The CDR3 runs to 15 residues. DNA for the CDR3: TGCAGTGCTCTTTCTAGCGGCAGTAGAGCGGATACGCAGTATTTT. It encodes CSALSSGSRADTQYF.

The rearrangement uses TRBV28 and TRBJ2-2; TRBD2 matches 7 bases. Germline assignment: CDR1 MDHEN and CDR2 SYDVKM. The CDR3 contains 19 residues. After removal of 2 bases from V and 1 base from J, the junction contained 13 bases not matched to a gene. In DNA, the CDR3 is TGTGCCAGCAGTTTAATTGGGGTGGGAGGGCCTCAGAACACCGGGGAGCTGTTTTTT. Translating it yields CASSLIGVGGPQNTGELFF. The complete variable domain, with remaining parts taken from reference TRBV28 and TRBJ2-2, reads DVKVTQSSRYLVKRTGEKVFLECVQDMDHENMFWYRQDPGLGLRLIYFSYDVKMKEKGDIPEGYSVSREKKERFSLILESASTNQTSMYLCASSLIGVGGPQNTGELFFGEGSRLTVL.

This clonotype has a count of ten or more. The CDR3 DNA sequence: TGCAGTGCTAGAGAAGGGGGGAGGAACTATGGCTACACCTTC. Its protein product is CSAREGGRNYGYTF. The chain combines TRBV20-1 with TRBJ1-2, with D possibly being TRBD1 (6 bases). The germline gives CDR1 DFQATT, CDR2 SNEGSKA (reference sequence). The CDR3 length is 14 residues. The V and J ends lost 0 bases and 2 bases respectively, with 10 bases between them.

This clonotype was counted ten times or more. The gene calls are TRBV2 and TRBJ2-7; D gene uncertain. CDR3 length: 11 amino acids. Trimming pared 6 bases from V and 0 bases from J, leaving 3 bases between. CDR1 is SNHLY, CDR2 FYNNEI, per germline. In DNA, the CDR3 is TGTGCCAGCAGCAACTCCTACGAGCAGTACTTC. Amino acid sequence: CASSNSYEQYF.

There are many counts of this clonotype. This chain uses TRBV5-1 with TRBJ2-1; 11 bases are shared with TRBD2. CDR3 size: 15 residues. V lost 0 bases and J lost 6; bases outside the gene matches: 2. The germline V gene encodes CDR1 SGHRS and CDR2 YFSETQ. In DNA, the CDR3 is TGCGCCAGCAGCTTGGCGACTAGCGGGACCAATGAGCAGTTCTTC. Its translation: CASSLATSGTNEQFF.

This clonotype was counted at least ten times. This chain joins TRBV3-1 and TRBJ1-2; no definite D call. V was clipped by 1 base and J by 4 bases, with 10 bases between them. CDR1 and CDR2 (germline): LGHDT, YNNKEL (reference sequence). The CDR3 has 14 amino acids. In DNA form, the CDR3 reads TGTGCCAGCAGCCAAGGACAAGCTAGCTATGGCTACACCTTC. It codes for CASSQGQASYGYTF.

This clonotype was found many times. This chain connects TRBV6-1 to TRBJ1-1; a weak D match, TRBD1 (5 bases). This CDR3 comprises 17 residues. Trimming cost V 5 bases and J 5 bases, with 24 bases left between them. Germline V gene sequence: CDR1 MNHNS, CDR2 SASEGT. CDR3 residues: CASSYSWGRVGRTEAFF. Written as DNA, the CDR3 is TGTGCCAGCAGTTATAGCTGGGGCAGGGTAGGTAGGACTGAAGCTTTCTTT.